Listed below are T cell receptor beta chains from one sample, sequenced in a study of cytomegalovirus exposure and HLA in healthy donors. Repertoires were generated with immunoSEQ multiplex PCR, while TCRdb's copy carries only in-frame clones and drops some. Of some 140,000 clones in the sample, roughly 81% were seen once. Sequenced sample: PBMCs. Every receptor here comes from a woman aged 30 to 39 in good health and CMV-seronegative. Each CDR3 is given with its conserved first and last residue. D genes are given only for firm matches. Clone sizes are given selectively: once, few, many, or a class where the clone is expanded.

clone_size,j_call,v_call,d_call,cdr3_aa,cdr3_nt
NA,TRBJ1-2,TRBV29-1,TRBD1,CSARVPGQSAMYYGYTF,TGCAGCGCCCGGGTGCCGGGACAGTCCGCGATGTACTATGGCTACACCTTC
NA,TRBJ1-2,TRBV6-1,TRBD1,CASIGTGRGYTF,TGTGCCAGCATAGGGACAGGCCGGGGCTACACCTTC
NA,TRBJ1-4,TRBV5-1,TRBD1,CASSHGQGRTNEKLFF,TGCGCCAGCAGTCATGGACAGGGAAGAACTAATGAAAAACTGTTTTTT
few,TRBJ1-5,TRBV4-2,TRBD1,CASSGGQGGQPQHF,TGTGCCAGCAGCGGCGGACAGGGGGGCCAGCCCCAGCATTTT
NA,TRBJ2-2,TRBV19,TRBD1,CASTRRDRMAGELFF,TGTGCCAGTACCAGGAGGGACAGGATGGCCGGGGAGCTGTTTTTT
few,TRBJ1-2,TRBV6-5,NA,CASREGTRGYTF,TGTGCCAGCAGGGAAGGGACTAGAGGCTACACCTTC
NA,TRBJ2-5,TRBV7-9,NA,CASSHSTIPETQYF,TGTGCCAGCAGCCACTCGACTATCCCAGAGACCCAGTACTTC
NA,TRBJ1-6,TRBV2,NA,CASTTGGSYNSPLHF,TGTGCCAGCACTACTGGTGGTTCCTATAATTCACCCCTCCACTTT
NA,TRBJ2-3,TRBV6-5,NA,CASSSGAWVADTQYF,TGTGCCAGCAGTTCGGGTGCCTGGGTCGCAGATACGCAGTATTTT
NA,TRBJ2-7,TRBV2,NA,CASSRTYEQYF,TGTGCCAGCAGCAGGACTTACGAGCAGTACTTC
few,TRBJ1-1,TRBV30,NA,CAWTGDPNTEAFF,TGTGCCTGGACAGGGGATCCGAACACTGAAGCTTTCTTT
NA,TRBJ1-1,TRBV6-1,TRBD1,CASSARTGTTTEAFF,TGTGCCAGCAGTGCACGGACAGGGACGACCACTGAAGCTTTCTTT
NA,TRBJ2-7,TRBV4-1,NA,CASSQENSGPFYEQYF,TGCGCCAGCAGCCAAGAAAATTCAGGGCCTTTTTACGAGCAGTACTTC
few,TRBJ1-6,TRBV2,TRBD1,CASTGTADSPLHF,TGTGCCAGTACAGGGACAGCAGATTCACCCCTCCACTTT
NA,TRBJ1-5,TRBV27,NA,CASSSLPRINGNQPQHF,TGTGCCAGCAGTTCACTCCCGCGAATTAACGGCAATCAGCCCCAGCATTTT
NA,TRBJ2-3,TRBV5-4,TRBD2,CASSSLAGGPDTQYF,TGTGCCAGCAGTTCCCTAGCGGGGGGGCCAGATACGCAGTATTTT
NA,TRBJ2-7,TRBV18,NA,CASSPSSGYEQYF,TGTGCCAGCTCACCCTCGAGCGGATACGAGCAGTACTTC
NA,TRBJ1-5,TRBV2,TRBD1,CASRDRAKQPQHF,TGTGCCAGCAGGGACAGGGCGAAACAGCCCCAGCATTTT
NA,TRBJ2-1,TRBV2,TRBD1,CASNRDRGDYNEQFF,TGTGCCAGCAATCGGGACAGGGGGGACTACAATGAGCAGTTCTTC
NA,TRBJ1-6,TRBV6-5,NA,CASSYAVRQSCSPLHF,TGTGCCAGCAGTTACGCGGTTCGACAGAGTTGTTCACCCCTCCACTTT
NA,TRBJ1-1,TRBV6-1,TRBD1,CASSIQGAGTEAFF,TGTGCCAGCAGTATACAGGGGGCAGGGACTGAAGCTTTCTTT
NA,TRBJ2-7,TRBV5-1,NA,CASSLEQVTVAYF,TGCGCCAGCAGCTTGGAGCAAGTAACAGTGGCGTACTTC
NA,TRBJ1-1,TRBV5-1,NA,CASSLGLEAFF,TGCGCCAGCAGCTTGGGTCTTGAAGCTTTCTTT
NA,TRBJ2-2,TRBV5-1,TRBD1,CASSQQQGVRELFF,TGCGCCAGCAGCCAGCAACAGGGGGTACGGGAGCTGTTTTTT
NA,TRBJ2-7,TRBV6-1,NA,CATHSPLTYEQYF,TGTGCCACCCACTCCCCCCTTACCTACGAGCAGTACTTC
NA,TRBJ1-5,TRBV2,NA,CASSEATVNNQPQHF,TGTGCCAGCAGTGAAGCGACAGTGAACAATCAGCCCCAGCATTTT
NA,TRBJ1-2,TRBV5-4,NA,CASSLAQNYGYTF,TGTGCCAGCAGCTTGGCACAGAACTATGGCTACACCTTC
NA,TRBJ2-2,TRBV19,TRBD2,CASSTLAGMNTGELFF,TGTGCCAGTAGTACTCTAGCGGGGATGAACACCGGGGAGCTGTTTTTT
NA,TRBJ1-2,TRBV6-5,TRBD1,CASSSLPLDRAWGYTF,TGTGCCAGCAGTTCCCTTCCACTGGACAGGGCCTGGGGCTACACCTTC
NA,TRBJ2-7,TRBV30,NA,CAWSGGYEQYF,TGTGCCTGGAGCGGGGGCTACGAGCAGTACTTC
NA,TRBJ1-4,TRBV6-1,TRBD1,CASRDRGREKLFF,TGTGCCAGCAGAGACAGGGGGCGGGAAAAACTGTTTTTT
once,TRBJ2-5,TRBV11-2,TRBD2,CASSLAGGQETQYF,TGTGCCAGCAGCTTAGCGGGGGGGCAAGAGACCCAGTACTTC
NA,TRBJ1-4,TRBV27,TRBD1,CASTLTGGTNEKLFF,TGTGCCAGCACTCTGACAGGGGGTACTAATGAAAAACTGTTTTTT
NA,TRBJ2-7,TRBV28,NA,CATTGTPRSYEQYF,TGTGCCACGACAGGGACTCCTCGCTCCTACGAGCAGTACTTC
NA,TRBJ1-4,TRBV15,NA,CATSRSTATNEKLFF,TGTGCCACCAGCAGAAGTACGGCAACTAATGAAAAACTGTTTTTT
NA,TRBJ1-2,TRBV6-5,TRBD1,CASSRDRGRGGYTF,TGTGCCAGCAGCCGGGACAGGGGGCGAGGTGGCTACACCTTC
NA,TRBJ1-5,TRBV2,NA,CASSFGVQDSQPQHF,TGTGCCAGCAGCTTTGGAGTGCAGGACTCCCAGCCCCAGCATTTT
NA,TRBJ2-7,TRBV18,TRBD1,CASSPLGTGSYEQYF,TGTGCCAGCTCACCACTCGGGACAGGGTCCTACGAGCAGTACTTC
NA,TRBJ1-1,TRBV9,NA,CASSVGLGGMNTEAFF,TGTGCCAGCAGCGTAGGGCTAGGGGGTATGAACACTGAAGCTTTCTTT
once,TRBJ1-4,TRBV4-1,TRBD1,CASSQGQGGDEKLFF,TGCGCCAGCAGCCAGGGGCAGGGGGGAGATGAAAAACTGTTTTTT
NA,TRBJ1-4,TRBV27,TRBD1,CASSFFGQGLEKLFF,TGTGCCAGCAGTTTTTTTGGACAGGGGCTCGAAAAACTGTTTTTT
NA,TRBJ2-1,TRBV5-1,TRBD1,CATTYDTGGKDEQFF,TGCGCCACCACTTATGATACAGGGGGCAAGGATGAGCAGTTCTTC